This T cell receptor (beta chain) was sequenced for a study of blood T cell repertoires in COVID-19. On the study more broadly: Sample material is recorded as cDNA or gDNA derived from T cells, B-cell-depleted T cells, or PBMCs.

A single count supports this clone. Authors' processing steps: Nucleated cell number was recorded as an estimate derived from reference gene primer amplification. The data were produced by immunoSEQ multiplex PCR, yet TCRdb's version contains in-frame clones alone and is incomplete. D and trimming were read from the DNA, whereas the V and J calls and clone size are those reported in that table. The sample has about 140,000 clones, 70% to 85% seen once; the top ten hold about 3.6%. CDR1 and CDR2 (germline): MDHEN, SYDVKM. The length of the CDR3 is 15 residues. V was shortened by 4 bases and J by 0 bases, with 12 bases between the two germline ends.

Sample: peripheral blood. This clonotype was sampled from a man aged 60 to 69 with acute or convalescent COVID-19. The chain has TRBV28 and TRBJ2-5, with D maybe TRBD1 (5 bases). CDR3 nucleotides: TGTGCCAGCAGTTATGGGCAGGGATACCAAGAGACCCAGTACTTC. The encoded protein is CASSYGQGYQETQYF.